This TCR beta chain appears in the sequencing data of a study of T cell changes during pregnancy in multiple sclerosis (dated 2019 in TCRdb). For the study in its entirety: The study looked at changes in the T cell repertoire across pregnancy in women with multiple sclerosis.

The germline V gene (reference sequence) provides CDR1 GTSNPN and CDR2 SVGIG. Its CDR3 holds 14 amino acids, cysteine through phenylalanine. The retained sequence is limited to the CDR3, 42 bases, with the frame set at the first base. V is shortened by 4 bases, J by 2 bases, and the region joining them spans 15 bases. As concerns this clone: Its antigen is not yet known. The input lacks base qualities; no much larger clone sits a single base away.

Library preparation was by the immunoSEQ multiplex PCR assay. As stored in TCRdb, this immuneACCESS dataset retains in-frame rearrangements with V and J assigned. A fraction of the clones does not appear; measured against another copy, unresolved V genes explain less than half of the discrepancy, and the remainder lacks a known reason. This sample lists 90,000 or so clones; about 92% were detected once. The top ten hold 1.5% of the sample. The source material was peripheral blood, sampled in the first trimester of pregnancy. The clonotype comes from a female donor with multiple sclerosis, enrolled in a pregnancy study. Here the chain combines TRBV30 and TRBJ2-7; TRBD1 is possibly the D segment (5 matching bases). The DNA sequence reads TGTGCCTGGACCTGGGGCATGTCCACCTACGAGCAGTACTTC. Translated, this gives CAWTWGMSTYEQYF.